A selection of T cell receptor beta chains follows, all from one sample in a study of blood T cell repertoires in COVID-19. The repertoire was sequenced with immunoSEQ multiplex PCR; TCRdb's copy has only in-frame clones and lacks some. The table has 75,000 to 90,000 clones, about 80% seen once. The source material was peripheral blood. These receptors were obtained from a woman aged 40-49 years with active or convalescent COVID-19. Both conserved end residues are part of each CDR3. The D gene is left open where the match is weak. Only part of the rows carry a size: once, few, many, or a class if the clone is expanded.

D	size	V	J	DNA	CDR3
-	few	TRBV5-4	TRBJ1-2	TGTGCCAGCAGCCCTTCCAAGGGAGGGATCTATGGCTACACCTTC	CASSPSKGGIYGYTF
-	-	TRBV7-8	TRBJ1-3	TGTGCCAGCAGCCCGCAGGGTAACACCATATATTTT	CASSPQGNTIYF
-	-	TRBV27	TRBJ2-3	TGTGCCACCTCCGTTGGGGGCGTAGATACGCAGTATTTT	CATSVGGVDTQYF
TRBD1	-	TRBV11-2	TRBJ1-5	TGTGCCAGCAGCCAGGGACAGGGCGCTCAGCCCCAGCATTTT	CASSQGQGAQPQHF
-	-	TRBV10-3	TRBJ1-1	TGTGCCACGGCCGGGTCCGAGGTGAACACTGAAGCTTTCTTT	CATAGSEVNTEAFF
-	few	TRBV5-1	TRBJ2-1	TGCGCCAGCAGCCGGGACTTATACTCCTACAATGAGCAGTTCTTC	CASSRDLYSYNEQFF
TRBD1	-	TRBV11-2	TRBJ2-1	TGTGCCAGCAGCTTCGACAGGGGGCGTCTCAATGAGCAGTTCTTC	CASSFDRGRLNEQFF
TRBD1	once	TRBV27	TRBJ1-1	TGTGCCAGCAGTTCCCCCTCGGGACAGGGGGGGACTGAAGCTTTCTTT	CASSSPSGQGGTEAFF
TRBD1	-	TRBV6-5	TRBJ1-4	TGTGCCAGCATGGTCACAGGGGGCATTGAAAAACTGTTTTTT	CASMVTGGIEKLFF
-	-	TRBV28	TRBJ1-4	TGTGCCAGCAGGAAGCAGACAGGACCTAATGAAAAACTGTTTTTT	CASRKQTGPNEKLFF
-	-	TRBV4-1	TRBJ1-1	TGCGCCAGCAGCCAAGAGAGGAACACTGAAGCTTTCTTT	CASSQERNTEAFF
-	-	TRBV6-5	TRBJ1-6	TGTGCCAGCAGTTACGGACCGGGAGCTAATTCACCCCTCCACTTT	CASSYGPGANSPLHF
-	-	TRBV27	TRBJ1-2	TGTGCCAGCAGTTTATCCCCGACAGAGATTGGCTACACCTTC	CASSLSPTEIGYTF
TRBD1	-	TRBV28	TRBJ1-2	TGTGCCAGCAGTTATAAACAGGGGAACTATGGCTACACCTTC	CASSYKQGNYGYTF
TRBD1	-	TRBV2	TRBJ1-5	TGTGCCAGCAGGCTGGGACAGGGGTATCAGCCCCAGCATTTT	CASRLGQGYQPQHF
TRBD2	-	TRBV29-1	TRBJ2-5	TGCAGCGTTGCCACTAGCGGGAGTGGGGAGACCCAGTACTTC	CSVATSGSGETQYF
TRBD1	-	TRBV9	TRBJ1-4	TGTGCCAGCAGCCCAGGGGACAGGCCCAATGAAAAACTGTTTTTT	CASSPGDRPNEKLFF
-	-	TRBV28	TRBJ2-3	TGTGCCAGCATTACTACGGGACTTAGCACAGATACGCAGTATTTT	CASITTGLSTDTQYF
-	-	TRBV7-2	TRBJ2-7	TGTGCCAGCAGCCTTTCGGGGAGACTCACTCGACCCTACGAGCAGTACTTC	CASSLSGRLTRPYEQYF
TRBD2	-	TRBV9	TRBJ2-2	TGTGCCAGCAGCGTACCTATGGCGGGGGGAAACACCGGGGAGCTGTTTTTT	CASSVPMAGGNTGELFF
TRBD2	-	TRBV28	TRBJ2-5	TGTGCCAGCAGTTTATGGCTAGCGGGAGGGAGGGAGACCCAGTACTTC	CASSLWLAGGRETQYF
-	-	TRBV4-3	TRBJ2-2	TGCGCCAGCAGCCAAGGCCCTACTTTCCGCCAGGGGAACACCGGGGAGCTGTTTTTT	CASSQGPTFRQGNTGELFF
-	-	TRBV6-5	TRBJ1-1	TGTGCCAGCAGGCCCCCTGGTGGGGGGGACACTGAAGCTTTCTTT	CASRPPGGGDTEAFF
TRBD1	-	TRBV28	TRBJ2-7	TGTGCCAGCAGTTCAAAAAAGGACAGGGAGTACTTC	CASSSKKDREYF
TRBD1	-	TRBV5-1	TRBJ2-2	TGCGCCAGCAGCTGGACAGGGGCGAACACCGGGGAGCTGTTTTTT	CASSWTGANTGELFF
TRBD2	-	TRBV29-1	TRBJ2-3	TGCAGCGCCCTTCTAGCGGCAGGCACAGATACGCAGTATTTT	CSALLAAGTDTQYF
-	once	TRBV29-1	TRBJ1-3	TGCAGCGTTGGGGGCCAGGGGCTAGGAAACACCATATATTTT	CSVGGQGLGNTIYF
-	-	TRBV9	TRBJ2-6	TGTGCCAGCAGCCCCAGAGGTGCGGTGAGGGGGGCCAACGTCCTGACTTTC	CASSPRGAVRGANVLTF
TRBD1	-	TRBV11-3	TRBJ2-6	TGTGCCAGCAGCTCTAGACAGGGGGCTAGCTCTGGGGCCAACGTCCTGACTTTC	CASSSRQGASSGANVLTF
-	-	TRBV7-2	TRBJ2-1	TGTGCCAGCAGCTTAGGGAGGGACAATGAGCAGTTCTTC	CASSLGRDNEQFF
TRBD2	-	TRBV7-9	TRBJ2-1	TGTGCCAGCAGCTTACCCCCCGGGACTAGCGGGGGGAAATACAATGAGCAGTTCTTC	CASSLPPGTSGGKYNEQFF
-	-	TRBV5-1	TRBJ2-5	TGCGCCAGCAGCTTCGGCGGGGCCCAAGAGACCCAGTACTTC	CASSFGGAQETQYF
TRBD1	-	TRBV7-9	TRBJ1-5	TGTGCCAGCAGCTCAACAGGGGACCCCAATTATAGCAATCAGCCCCAGCATTTT	CASSSTGDPNYSNQPQHF
-	-	TRBV11-3	TRBJ2-5	TGTGCCAGCAGCTTAGGGAAGGGGACTCAAGAGACCCAGTACTTC	CASSLGKGTQETQYF
-	-	TRBV12-3/TRBV12-4	TRBJ2-2	TGTGCCAGCAGAATTACGGCCGGGGAGCTGTTTTTT	CASRITAGELFF
TRBD2	-	TRBV3-1/TRBV3-2	TRBJ2-7	TGTGCCAGCAGCCAAAGAGGTCTCAGCGGGGGTAACGAGCAGTACTTC	CASSQRGLSGGNEQYF
-	-	TRBV7-7	TRBJ2-5	TGTGCCAGGGGGGAGGGGGGCCAAGAGACCCAGTACTTC	CARGEGGQETQYF
-	-	TRBV28	TRBJ2-7	TGTGCCAGCGGGGACAATATGAGACAGCAGTACTTC	CASGDNMRQQYF
-	-	TRBV27	TRBJ1-5	TGTGCCAGCAGTACGATGGGCCCAAATCAGCCCCAGCATTTT	CASSTMGPNQPQHF
TRBD1	few	TRBV10-2	TRBJ1-5	TGCGCCAGCAGTCCCGGGACAGGGCCCTATCAGCCCCAGCATTTT	CASSPGTGPYQPQHF
TRBD1	-	TRBV2	TRBJ1-4	TGTGCCAGCAGTGAAGCCCCGGGACAGGGGTATGAAAAACTGTTTTTT	CASSEAPGQGYEKLFF
-	-	TRBV5-8	TRBJ1-5	TGTGCCAGCAGCCACGTAGTTGGCAATCAGCCCCAGCATTTT	CASSHVVGNQPQHF
-	-	TRBV29-1	TRBJ2-6	TGCAGCGTCGACGGGGCTGGGGCCAACGTCCTGACTTTC	CSVDGAGANVLTF
TRBD1	few	TRBV4-2	TRBJ1-2	TGTGCCAGCAGCCCCGCCGGGACAGGGGTGAATGGCTACACCTTC	CASSPAGTGVNGYTF
TRBD2	once	TRBV2	TRBJ2-5	TGTGCCAGCAGTGGACGGACTAGCTCGGAGACCCAGTACTTC	CASSGRTSSETQYF
-	-	TRBV6-5	TRBJ1-1	TGTGCCAGCAGGTATACCGTTGGAGGGAACACTGAAGCTTTCTTT	CASRYTVGGNTEAFF
TRBD2	-	TRBV12-5	TRBJ2-3	TGTGCTAGTGGTTTGGGGGGGGGAGATACGCAGTATTTT	CASGLGGGDTQYF